This TCR beta chain was recorded in a study of blood T cells in healthy people across ages. Overall study: Template switching picked up about one barcoded beta molecule for each two T cells.

Findings of the study overall: Estimates based on one million T cells were treated as lower bounds.

Primed by a sample-barcoded 5' primer and a J-beta primer mix, a second PCR proceeded for roughly 6 to 12 cycles. TCRdb redid the calling of the 5' RACE reads with MiXCR, one entry per CDR3 protein. This sample has roughly 700,000 distinct CDR3 sequences, with 25% found just once. On this clonotype: Its cognate antigen is unknown. A junction boundary mismatches the germline segment, possibly from a read error.

This sample also appeared in a second study, on T cells of mothers and their children.

The TCR sequence derives from a boy younger than 18 in good health. The specimen sequenced was blood.

CDR3: CASGSEGQGTEVFF. The CDR3 coding sequence is TGTGCCAGCGGCTCGGAGGGTCAGGGCACTGAAGTTTTCTTT. The rearrangement uses TRBV7-3 and TRBJ1-1, with D possibly being TRBD1 (5 bases). Germline assignment: CDR1 SGHTA and CDR2 FQGTGA. The CDR3 has 14 amino acids.